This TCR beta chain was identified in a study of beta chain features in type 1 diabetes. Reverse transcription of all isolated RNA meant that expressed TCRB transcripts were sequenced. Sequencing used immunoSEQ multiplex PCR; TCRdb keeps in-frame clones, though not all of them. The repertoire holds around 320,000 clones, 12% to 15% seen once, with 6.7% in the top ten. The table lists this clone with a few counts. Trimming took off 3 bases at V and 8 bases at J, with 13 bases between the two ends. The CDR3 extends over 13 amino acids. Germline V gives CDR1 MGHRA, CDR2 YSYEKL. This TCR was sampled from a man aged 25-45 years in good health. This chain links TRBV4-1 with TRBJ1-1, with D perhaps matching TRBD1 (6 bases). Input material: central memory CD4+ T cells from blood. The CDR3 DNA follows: TGCGCCAGCAGCCATGAACAGGGCTCAGAAGCTTTCTTT. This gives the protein CASSHEQGSEAFF.